The source of this T cell receptor (beta chain) is a study of STAT3 mutations in large granular lymphocyte leukemia. Profiled with immunoSEQ multiplex PCR; TCRdb holds only in-frame clones, not every one. The table lists under 6,500 clones, over 70% of them singletons. Study-level results: Every T-LGLL patient had at least one immunodominant TCRbeta clonotype. In several patients, dominant TCR clone burden exceeded STAT3 mutant burden.

Comment on this clone: Its matching antigen is unknown.

The specimen sequenced was peripheral blood mononuclear cells. This sequence was found in a man aged 35-49 years with T-cell large granular lymphocyte leukemia. Some clones in this sample may be carry-over from other donors' samples.

CDR3 residues: CASSLGAAQGYEQFF. CDR3 DNA sequence: TGTGCCAGCAGCTTAGGCGCGGCCCAGGGGTATGAGCAGTTCTTC. The chain employs TRBV7-2 and TRBJ2-1; D is perhaps TRBD1 (6 bases). CDR3 size: 15 residues. V was pared by 1 base and J by 8 bases, with 15 bases between. Germline V gives CDR1 SGHTA, CDR2 FQGNSA. Full variable domain (outside the CDR3, taken from reference TRBV7-2 and TRBJ2-1): GAGVSQSPSNKVTEKGKDVELRCDPISGHTALYWYRQSLGQGLEFLIYFQGNSAPDKSGLPSDRFSAERTGGSVSTLTIQRTQQEDSAVYLCASSLGAAQGYEQFFGPGTRLTVL.